These 7 T cell receptor beta chains were sequenced from one sample in a study of blood T cell repertoires in COVID-19. TCRdb's copy holds only in-frame clones and misses some; the assay was immunoSEQ multiplex PCR. The data contain more than 110,000 clones, about 82% of them singletons. The sequenced material came from peripheral blood. These receptors originate from a man aged 50-60 years with acute or convalescent COVID-19.

The chain is built from TRBV20-1 and TRBJ1-6; 8 nucleotides agree with TRBD1. J gave up 9 bases and V 3 bases, and 7 bases lay outside the gene matches. The CDR3 is 14 amino acids. CDR1 and CDR2 from the germline V gene are DFQATT and SNEGSKA (reference sequence). CDR3 protein: CSASVDREISPLHF. DNA of the CDR3: TGCAGTGCTAGTGTGGACAGGGAAATTTCACCCCTCCACTTT.

The J gene is TRBJ2-7, the V gene TRBV11-2; D is unclear. Deletions cut 4 bases from V and 7 bases from J, with 20 bases between. Germline V gene lookup returns CDR1 SGHAT and CDR2 FQNNGV. This CDR3 is built from 15 residues. The CDR3 DNA reads as TGTGCCAGCAGCTCAGTGGTCTCCGTCTCCGGGGAGCAGTACTTC. Protein: CASSSVVSVSGEQYF.

The CDR3 DNA reads as TGCGCCAGCAGCCTCCTGGGGGGAGACGGGGAGCTGTTTTTT. This encodes CASSLLGGDGELFF. This chain links TRBV5-1 with TRBJ2-2; maybe TRBD2 (6 bases). Germline assignment: CDR1 SGHRS and CDR2 YFSETQ. The CDR3 is 14 amino acids. V lost 4 bases, J lost 7 bases, and 14 bases lay in between.

The genes are TRBV4-1 and TRBJ2-5; 8 nucleotides agree with TRBD2. Germline CDR1 and CDR2: MGHRA and YSYEKL. The junction had 15 bases not matched to a gene; V was cut back by 2 bases and J by 4 bases. CDR3 size: 18 residues. The CDR3 loop is CASSQLPGLGGPGETQYF. CDR3 nucleotides: TGCGCCAGCAGCCAACTCCCGGGACTAGGAGGGCCAGGAGAGACCCAGTACTTC.

This chain links TRBV11-2 with TRBJ1-2, with no clear D. Germline loops: CDR1 SGHAT, CDR2 FQNNGV. V lost 1 base, J lost 2 bases, and 8 bases lay in between. The CDR3 length is 14 residues. CDR3: CASSLVNSNYGYTF. CDR3 bases: TGTGCCAGCAGCTTAGTTAACAGCAACTATGGCTACACCTTC.

The chain recombines TRBV18 with TRBJ2-2, with D uncertain. CDR3 length: 13 amino acids. Between the trimmed V and J ends, which lost 4 bases and 5 bases, there was a span of 8 bases. In germline, CDR1 is KGHSH, CDR2 LQKENI. CDR3 nucleotide sequence: TGTGCCAGCTCACTCTTCCCGACCGGGGAGCTGTTTTTT. It specifies CASSLFPTGELFF.

This clone was seen only once. The chain couples TRBV9 to TRBJ2-7, with D possibly matching TRBD2 (5 bases). Germline-derived CDR1 and CDR2 are SGDLS and YYNGEE. The CDR3 is 15 residues long. V shed 0 bases and J shed 0 bases, with 10 bases lying between them. CDR3: CASSVGGPSSYEQYF. The CDR3 nucleotides are TGTGCCAGCAGCGTAGGAGGGCCGAGCTCCTACGAGCAGTACTTC. Full variable domain (outside the CDR3, taken from reference TRBV9 and TRBJ2-7): DSGVTQTPKHLITATGQRVTLRCSPRSGDLSVYWYQQSLDQGLQFLIQYYNGEERAKGNILERFSAQQFPDLHSELNLSSLELGDSALYFCASSVGGPSSYEQYFGPGTRLTVT.